The rows below give T cell receptor beta chains drawn from one sample of a study of CD8 T cells in Susac syndrome. TCRdb independently ran MiXCR on the immunoSEQ multiplex PCR reads; one entry per CDR3 protein. Of 100,000 or so distinct CDR3 sequences listed, under 95% are singletons. Sequenced: CD8+ T cells from PBMCs. These receptors were collected from a human donor in good health. Both conserved end residues are part of each CDR3. The D gene is left open where the match is weak. Rows may omit the clone size; those that give it use once, few, many or a size class.

v_call: TRBV12-3/TRBV12-4; j_call: TRBJ2-2; d_call: .; clone_size: .; cdr3_nt: TGTGCCAGCAGTTTAACAGGGAGCCACACCGGGGAGCTGTTTTTT; cdr3_aa: CASSLTGSHTGELFF
v_call: TRBV5-1; j_call: TRBJ1-2; d_call: .; clone_size: .; cdr3_nt: TGCGCCAGCAGCTCCCGCGGACAGAGAGGCTACACCTTC; cdr3_aa: CASSSRGQRGYTF
v_call: TRBV7-9; j_call: TRBJ2-3; d_call: .; clone_size: .; cdr3_nt: TGTGCCAGCAGCCCCAAGGTTGGATCCACAGATACGCAGTATTTT; cdr3_aa: CASSPKVGSTDTQYF
v_call: TRBV7-2; j_call: TRBJ2-7; d_call: TRBD1; clone_size: .; cdr3_nt: TGTGCCAGCAGCTTCGAGCCCTCGGACAGGGCCTACGAGCAGTACTTC; cdr3_aa: CASSFEPSDRAYEQYF
v_call: TRBV3-1; j_call: TRBJ1-3; d_call: .; clone_size: .; cdr3_nt: TGTGCCAGCAGCCCGGACAGTTTTGGAAACACCATATATTTT; cdr3_aa: CASSPDSFGNTIYF
v_call: TRBV7-9; j_call: TRBJ1-5; d_call: .; clone_size: .; cdr3_nt: TGTGCCACGTCGAGGGACGGCTATAGCAATCAGCCCCAGCATTTT; cdr3_aa: CATSRDGYSNQPQHF
v_call: TRBV7-7; j_call: TRBJ2-7; d_call: .; clone_size: .; cdr3_nt: TGTGCTAGCAGCTTAGAGCCCCACTACGAGCAGTACTTC; cdr3_aa: CASSLEPHYEQYF
v_call: TRBV25-1; j_call: TRBJ2-7; d_call: .; clone_size: .; cdr3_nt: TGTGCCAGCAGTGCGATAATAGGGAGTTACGGCGAGCAGTACTTC; cdr3_aa: CASSAIIGSYGEQYF
v_call: TRBV29-1; j_call: TRBJ1-3; d_call: TRBD1; clone_size: once; cdr3_nt: TGCAGCGTGAGGGGACAGTATGGAAACACCATATATTTT; cdr3_aa: CSVRGQYGNTIYF
v_call: TRBV10-3; j_call: TRBJ2-3; d_call: .; clone_size: .; cdr3_nt: TGTGCCATCAGTGAGACCCCGTCGGATACGCAGTATTTT; cdr3_aa: CAISETPSDTQYF
v_call: TRBV12-3/TRBV12-4; j_call: TRBJ1-5; d_call: .; clone_size: .; cdr3_nt: TGTGCCAGCAGTCCGAACTTACGTCAGCCCCAGCATTTT; cdr3_aa: CASSPNLRQPQHF
v_call: TRBV7-8; j_call: TRBJ1-4; d_call: .; clone_size: .; cdr3_nt: TGTGCCAGCAGAACGAGAGGTCAGGAGAGAAATAATGAAAAACTGTTTTTT; cdr3_aa: CASRTRGQERNNEKLFF
v_call: TRBV5-5; j_call: TRBJ2-3; d_call: TRBD2; clone_size: .; cdr3_nt: TGTGCCAGCAGCTTGGGAGCGGGAGGGGGAGATACGCAGTATTTT; cdr3_aa: CASSLGAGGGDTQYF
v_call: TRBV2; j_call: TRBJ2-1; d_call: TRBD2; clone_size: .; cdr3_nt: TGTGCCAGCAGCCTTGGACTAGCGGGGGCCGGGCATGAGCAGTTCTTC; cdr3_aa: CASSLGLAGAGHEQFF
v_call: TRBV6-5; j_call: TRBJ1-4; d_call: .; clone_size: .; cdr3_nt: TGTGCCAGCAGTTATCGGGGGGAGAGTGAAAAACTGTTTTTT; cdr3_aa: CASSYRGESEKLFF
v_call: TRBV9; j_call: TRBJ1-5; d_call: .; clone_size: few; cdr3_nt: TGTGCCAGCAGCGTAGACGGCAGCAATCAGCCCCAGCATTTT; cdr3_aa: CASSVDGSNQPQHF
v_call: TRBV6-2/TRBV6-3; j_call: TRBJ1-1; d_call: .; clone_size: .; cdr3_nt: TGTGCCAGCAGCATGACGAGATATGGCACTGAAGCTTTCTTT; cdr3_aa: CASSMTRYGTEAFF
v_call: TRBV28; j_call: TRBJ2-5; d_call: TRBD1; clone_size: .; cdr3_nt: TGTGCCAGCACCTCCGGGACAGGGCGGTCAGAGACCCAGTACTTC; cdr3_aa: CASTSGTGRSETQYF
v_call: TRBV2; j_call: TRBJ1-1; d_call: TRBD1; clone_size: .; cdr3_nt: TGTGCCAGCAGTGAGAGACAGGGGACTGAAGCTTTCTTT; cdr3_aa: CASSERQGTEAFF
v_call: TRBV6-5; j_call: TRBJ1-1; d_call: TRBD1; clone_size: .; cdr3_nt: TGTGCCAGCAGTTACTGGGGGACAGGGCTAAACACTGAAGCTTTCTTT; cdr3_aa: CASSYWGTGLNTEAFF
v_call: TRBV12-3/TRBV12-4; j_call: TRBJ1-2; d_call: .; clone_size: .; cdr3_nt: TGTGCCAGCAGTTTGAGTTCTGGCTCTAACTATGGCTACACCTTC; cdr3_aa: CASSLSSGSNYGYTF
v_call: TRBV3-1; j_call: TRBJ2-4; d_call: .; clone_size: .; cdr3_nt: TGTGCCAGCAGCTCCCGGGACACCAAAAAGGCGGAAAACATTCAGTACTTC; cdr3_aa: CASSSRDTKKAENIQYF
v_call: TRBV9; j_call: TRBJ1-1; d_call: .; clone_size: .; cdr3_nt: TGTGCCAGCAGTGCGAACAGCGGGTTAGCCACTGAAGCTTTCTTT; cdr3_aa: CASSANSGLATEAFF
v_call: TRBV5-3; j_call: TRBJ2-5; d_call: .; clone_size: once; cdr3_nt: TGTGCCAGAAGCTTGGTCCGGGACGGAAGGGTTCAAGAGACCCAGTACTTC; cdr3_aa: CARSLVRDGRVQETQYF
v_call: TRBV15; j_call: TRBJ1-1; d_call: .; clone_size: .; cdr3_nt: TGTGCCACCAGCAGAGGAACAGGGCGGAACACTGAAGCTTTCTTT; cdr3_aa: CATSRGTGRNTEAFF
v_call: TRBV3-1; j_call: TRBJ2-1; d_call: TRBD2; clone_size: once; cdr3_nt: TGTGCCAGCGACTCGGGGGGATACAATGAGCAGTTCTTC; cdr3_aa: CASDSGGYNEQFF
v_call: TRBV7-3; j_call: TRBJ2-1; d_call: .; clone_size: once; cdr3_nt: TGTGCCAGCAGCTTGGGCGGTCCCAATGAGCAGTTCTTC; cdr3_aa: CASSLGGPNEQFF
v_call: TRBV6-6; j_call: TRBJ2-5; d_call: .; clone_size: once; cdr3_nt: TGTGCCAGCACCGAGGCAGCCTTGCTGGAAGAGACCCAGTACTTC; cdr3_aa: CASTEAALLEETQYF
v_call: TRBV4-1; j_call: TRBJ2-2; d_call: .; clone_size: .; cdr3_nt: TGCGCCAGCAGCCCCGGGACCGTGGAGCTGTTTTTT; cdr3_aa: CASSPGTVELFF
v_call: TRBV4-2; j_call: TRBJ2-1; d_call: TRBD2; clone_size: .; cdr3_nt: TGTGCCAGCAGCCAAGTCGCCCCTAGCGGGAATTACAATGAGCAGTTCTTC; cdr3_aa: CASSQVAPSGNYNEQFF
v_call: TRBV6-2/TRBV6-3; j_call: TRBJ2-7; d_call: .; clone_size: few; cdr3_nt: TGTGCCAGCAGTTACTCGGTCGGTCTCTCCTACGAGCAGTACTTC; cdr3_aa: CASSYSVGLSYEQYF
v_call: TRBV7-9; j_call: TRBJ2-2; d_call: .; clone_size: .; cdr3_nt: TGTGCCAGCAGAGCGCAAGGGTTCGAAACCGGGGAGCTGTTTTTT; cdr3_aa: CASRAQGFETGELFF
v_call: TRBV29-1; j_call: TRBJ2-1; d_call: .; clone_size: .; cdr3_nt: TGCAGCGTTGTCTTGAGGGAGCGATATGAGCAGTTCTTC; cdr3_aa: CSVVLRERYEQFF
v_call: TRBV20-1; j_call: TRBJ1-5; d_call: TRBD1; clone_size: .; cdr3_nt: TGCAGTGCTAGAGATCCCCTCGGACAGGGATGGGGCAATCAGCCCCAGCATTTT; cdr3_aa: CSARDPLGQGWGNQPQHF
v_call: TRBV20-1; j_call: TRBJ2-1; d_call: TRBD2; clone_size: .; cdr3_nt: TGCAGTGCTGGGACTAGCGGGAGGGCCAGTGAGCAGTTCTTC; cdr3_aa: CSAGTSGRASEQFF
v_call: TRBV11-1; j_call: TRBJ2-2; d_call: TRBD1; clone_size: .; cdr3_nt: TGTGCCAGCAGCCTAGGAGACAGGGTAGACACCGGGGAGCTGTTTTTT; cdr3_aa: CASSLGDRVDTGELFF
v_call: TRBV20-1; j_call: TRBJ1-1; d_call: .; clone_size: .; cdr3_nt: TGCAGTGCTAGAGGACAGCTCATGAACACTGAAGCTTTCTTT; cdr3_aa: CSARGQLMNTEAFF
v_call: TRBV5-1; j_call: TRBJ1-5; d_call: TRBD1; clone_size: once; cdr3_nt: TGCGCCAGCAGCCCGACAGGGAGTTCGCAGCCCCAGCATTTT; cdr3_aa: CASSPTGSSQPQHF
v_call: TRBV20-1; j_call: TRBJ1-2; d_call: .; clone_size: .; cdr3_nt: TGCAGTGCTAGAGGACGGGCTAAAACGGGCTACACCTTC; cdr3_aa: CSARGRAKTGYTF
v_call: TRBV20-1; j_call: TRBJ1-2; d_call: .; clone_size: .; cdr3_nt: TGCAGCCCTGAGGTAGGCAGGACGAGATCTAACTATGGCTACACCTTC; cdr3_aa: CSPEVGRTRSNYGYTF
v_call: TRBV7-9; j_call: TRBJ2-7; d_call: .; clone_size: few; cdr3_nt: TGTGCCAGCAGTTCCCACTACGAGCAGTACTTC; cdr3_aa: CASSSHYEQYF
v_call: TRBV9; j_call: TRBJ2-1; d_call: TRBD2; clone_size: .; cdr3_nt: TGTGCCAGCAGCGATCGCTATCTCCTAGCGGGAGGTCCGGGTGAGCAGTTCTTC; cdr3_aa: CASSDRYLLAGGPGEQFF
v_call: TRBV7-9; j_call: TRBJ1-5; d_call: TRBD1; clone_size: .; cdr3_nt: TGTGCCAGCAGCACAGGGGGTGTGAATCAGCCCCAGCATTTT; cdr3_aa: CASSTGGVNQPQHF
v_call: TRBV13; j_call: TRBJ2-1; d_call: .; clone_size: once; cdr3_nt: TGTGCCAGCAGCTTACGGGTGGGACTGAGCTCCTACAATGAGCAGTTCTTC; cdr3_aa: CASSLRVGLSSYNEQFF
v_call: TRBV29-1; j_call: TRBJ2-3; d_call: .; clone_size: .; cdr3_nt: TGCAGCGTTGGGGCGCAGGGGAATACGCAGTATTTT; cdr3_aa: CSVGAQGNTQYF
v_call: TRBV6-5; j_call: TRBJ1-3; d_call: .; clone_size: .; cdr3_nt: TGTGCCAGCAGTTTAGGGGGAACTGGAAACACCATATATTTT; cdr3_aa: CASSLGGTGNTIYF
v_call: TRBV29-1; j_call: TRBJ2-6; d_call: .; clone_size: .; cdr3_nt: TGCAGCGTTGAGGGGAAAGGGGCCAACGTCCTGACTTTC; cdr3_aa: CSVEGKGANVLTF
v_call: TRBV4-3; j_call: TRBJ2-1; d_call: .; clone_size: once; cdr3_nt: TGCGCCAGCAGCCAAGAGGGCCCTACAGGGTATAGGGTCCATGAGCAGTTCTTC; cdr3_aa: CASSQEGPTGYRVHEQFF
v_call: TRBV7-8; j_call: TRBJ1-2; d_call: TRBD1; clone_size: .; cdr3_nt: TGTGCCAGCAGCTACACAGGGGAAGGCGGCTACACCTTC; cdr3_aa: CASSYTGEGGYTF
v_call: TRBV11-3; j_call: TRBJ2-5; d_call: .; clone_size: .; cdr3_nt: TGTGCCAGCAGCTCCGGGGGGCGGCAGGGTGAGACCCAGTACTTC; cdr3_aa: CASSSGGRQGETQYF
v_call: TRBV28; j_call: TRBJ1-5; d_call: TRBD1; clone_size: .; cdr3_nt: TGTGCCAGCACCCAGGGACAGGCGAATCAGCCCCAGCATTTT; cdr3_aa: CASTQGQANQPQHF